This T cell receptor beta chain is drawn from a study of T cell responses to AZD1222 COVID-19 vaccine. As regards this clone: This CDR3 is also generated by other DNA sequences in the sample.

V lost 4 bases to trimming and J lost 1 base, with 2 bases between them. Per the germline V gene, CDR1 is MNHEY and CDR2 is SVGEGT. The CDR3 length is 12 residues. Profiled with immunoSEQ multiplex PCR; TCRdb holds only in-frame clones, not every one. The sample yields roughly 260,000 clones, 93% seen once. The chain links TRBV6-2 or TRBV6-3 to TRBJ1-3, with D hard to call. This TCR came from an adult in good health. Here the sequenced sample was peripheral blood, taken on day 0 of AZD1222 vaccination. DNA of the CDR3: TGTGCCAGCAGTTTTTCTGGAAACACCATATATTTT. As protein: CASSFSGNTIYF.